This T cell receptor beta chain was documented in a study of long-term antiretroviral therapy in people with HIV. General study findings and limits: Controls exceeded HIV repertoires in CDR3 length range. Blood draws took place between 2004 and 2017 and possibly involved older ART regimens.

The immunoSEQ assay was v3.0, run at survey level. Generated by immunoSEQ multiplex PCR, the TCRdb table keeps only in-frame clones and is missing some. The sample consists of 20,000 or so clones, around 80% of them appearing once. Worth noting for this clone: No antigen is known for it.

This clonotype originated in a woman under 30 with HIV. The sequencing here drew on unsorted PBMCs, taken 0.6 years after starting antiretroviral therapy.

CDR3 loop: CASSPRGGTYNEQFF. The CDR3 nucleotides read TGTGCCAGCAGCCCTCGGGGGGGCACTTACAATGAGCAGTTCTTC. The gene calls are TRBV7-9 and TRBJ2-1; 8 bases fit TRBD2. Trimming removed 5 bases from V and 4 bases from J; junction bases left unmatched: 7. This CDR3 comprises 15 residues. Germline CDR1 and CDR2: SEHNR and FQNEAQ (reference sequence).